This TCR beta chain was sequenced for a study of CD8 T cells in Susac syndrome. Notes on the study in general: Regarding the TCR sequencing and HLA analysis, the study admitted that a relatively small number of individuals were involved.

Peripheral blood CD8+ and CD4+ T cells were profiled by TCR beta sequencing. The authors negatively isolated CD8+ and CD4+ T cells and FACS-enriched TEMRA cells. Germline CDR1 reads MNHEY; CDR2 reads SVGEGT. The length of the CDR3 is 14 residues. V was shortened by 5 bases and J by 5 bases, with 16 bases between the two germline ends. In regard to this clonotype: The antigen remains undetermined.

When the RNA was reverse transcribed, random hexamers were used with an input of about 0.5 to 1 ug. Amplification of TCR beta CDR3 across 54 Vbeta and 13 Jbeta was performed with immunoSEQ multiplex PCR. TCRdb re-analysed the immunoSEQ multiplex PCR reads in MiXCR, keeping a single row per CDR3 protein. This sample has about 130,000 distinct CDR3 sequences, with about 90% found just once. The sequencing sample was made of CD8+ T cells from PBMCs. The receptor was derived from a human donor with multiple sclerosis. V is TRBV6-2 or TRBV6-3 and J is TRBJ2-7; D is possibly TRBD1 (6 bases). The CDR3 DNA is TGTGCCAGCAGTCAGGGGAACTGGGCGGACGAGCAGTACTTC. Translated: CASSQGNWADEQYF.